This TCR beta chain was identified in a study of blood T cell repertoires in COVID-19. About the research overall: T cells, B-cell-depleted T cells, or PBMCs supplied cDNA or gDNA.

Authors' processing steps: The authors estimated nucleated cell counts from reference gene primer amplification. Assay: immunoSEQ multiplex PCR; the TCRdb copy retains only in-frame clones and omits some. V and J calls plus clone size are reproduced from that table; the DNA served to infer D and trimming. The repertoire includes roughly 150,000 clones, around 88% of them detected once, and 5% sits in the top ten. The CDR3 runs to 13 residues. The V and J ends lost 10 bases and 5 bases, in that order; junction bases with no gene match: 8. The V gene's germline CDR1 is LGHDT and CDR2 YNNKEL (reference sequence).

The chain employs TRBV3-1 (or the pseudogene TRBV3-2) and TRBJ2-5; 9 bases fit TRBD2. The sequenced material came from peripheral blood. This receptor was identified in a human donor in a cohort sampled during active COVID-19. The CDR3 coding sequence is TGTGCCAAGACGCGGGGGGGCAGGGAGACCCAGTACTTC. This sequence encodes CAKTRGGRETQYF.